The 21 T cell receptor beta chains below come from one sample, sequenced in a study of Ad26.COV2.S vaccination and SARS-CoV-2 variants. The method was immunoSEQ multiplex PCR; TCRdb's version includes in-frame clones alone and lacks a portion of them. Among about 460,000 clones listed, roughly nine tenths were seen once. Indicated treatment: roughly 20 received Ad26.COV2.S at low or high dose, single or two shots; about 5 received placebo; per-sample allocation not given. Sampling happened 63 days after the first vaccine or placebo injection. Here the sequenced sample was peripheral blood, taken in a trial of Ad26.COV2.S vaccine versus placebo. Every receptor here comes from a person aged 18-60 years who received the Ad26.COV2.S COVID-19 vaccine or a placebo.

The chain carries TRBV6-5 and TRBJ1-1; no clear D gene. Trimming removed 6 bases from V and 0 bases from J, with 14 bases in between. The germline V gene encodes CDR1 MNHEY and CDR2 SVGAGI. This CDR3 contains 15 residues. The CDR3 here is CASSYRDSLNTEAFF. Here the CDR3 DNA reads TGTGCCAGCAGCTATCGCGACTCGTTGAACACTGAAGCTTTCTTT.

The gene calls are TRBV5-1 and TRBJ2-5; 7 bases map to TRBD1. Per the germline V gene, CDR1 is SGHRS and CDR2 is YFSETQ. This CDR3 is 14 amino acids long. V lost 0 bases and J lost 2; bases outside the gene matches: 1. CDR3 in DNA: TGCGCCAGCAGCTTGGCGACAGGGCAAGAGACCCAGTACTTC. It specifies CASSLATGQETQYF.

The V gene is TRBV7-8, the J gene TRBJ1-4; tentatively, D is TRBD1 (5 bases). Trimming stripped 4 bases from V and 8 bases from J, with 14 bases between. There are 14 residues in the CDR3. Germline CDR1 is SGHVS and CDR2 is FQNEAQ. CDR3 residues: CASSSGRLEEKLFF. CDR3 nucleotide sequence: TGTGCCAGCAGCTCGGGACGCCTGGAGGAAAAACTGTTTTTT.

This chain connects TRBV7-9 to TRBJ2-3; TRBD2 matches at 9 bases. The CDR3 consists of 16 residues. CDR1 and CDR2 (germline): SEHNR, FQNEAQ (reference sequence). After removal of 8 bases from V and 4 bases from J, the junction contained 13 bases not matched to a gene. CDR3 amino acids: CASSIGGGRGPDTQYF. The CDR3 DNA sequence: TGTGCCAGCTCCATAGGAGGCGGGAGGGGTCCAGATACGCAGTATTTT.

The chain carries TRBV6-5 and TRBJ1-1; TRBD1 aligns across 7 bases. V was pared by 2 bases and J by 6 bases, with 3 bases of the junction left unmatched. The germline V gene has CDR1 MNHEY and CDR2 SVGAGI. This CDR3 is built from 13 residues. CDR3 sequence reads: CASSYGQAPEAFF. The CDR3 bases are TGTGCCAGCAGTTACGGACAGGCCCCTGAAGCTTTCTTT.

CDR3 nucleotide sequence: TGTGCCAGCAGTGACAGATCTAGCACAGATACGCAGTATTTT. It yields the protein CASSDRSSTDTQYF. The chain is built from TRBV6-1 and TRBJ2-3, with no clear D. Trimming removed 3 bases at V and 0 bases at J, with 7 bases between. CDR3 length equals 14 residues. In germline, CDR1 is MNHNS, CDR2 SASEGT.

This clone was counted a single time. The chain is built from TRBV5-5 and TRBJ2-6, with 7 bases identical to TRBD2. This CDR3 is 15 amino acids long. Germline CDR1 is SGHKS and CDR2 is YYEKEE (reference sequence). Losses at the gene ends were 4 bases for V and 2 bases for J; bases not matched to a gene: 3. CDR3 region: CASSGTSAGANVLTF. The CDR3, as DNA: TGTGCCAGCAGCGGAACTAGCGCTGGGGCCAACGTCCTGACTTTC.

Concerning this clone: The sample carries other DNA sequences with the same CDR3. The chain combines TRBV18 with TRBJ2-5, with D possibly matching TRBD1 (7 bases). The CDR3 is made up of 12 amino acids. Trimming pared 6 bases from V and 5 bases from J, leaving 10 bases between. Germline loops: CDR1 KGHSH, CDR2 LQKENI. The chain's CDR3 is CASSPGGETQYF. The CDR3 region has the DNA TGTGCCAGCTCGCCAGGGGGGGAGACCCAGTACTTC. Full variable domain (missing parts from reference TRBV18 and TRBJ2-5): NAGVMQNPRHLVRRRGQEARLRCSPMKGHSHVYWYRQLPEEGLKFMVYLQKENIIDESGMPKERFSAEFPKEGPSILRIQQVVRGDSAAYFCASSPGGETQYFGPGTRLLVL.

The chain carries TRBV28 and TRBJ1-5; D is possibly TRBD1 (5 bases). Germline loops: CDR1 MDHEN, CDR2 SYDVKM. V dropped 3 bases and J dropped 7 bases, with 10 bases sitting between them. The CDR3 extends over 13 amino acids. In nucleotides, the CDR3 is TGTGCCAGCAGTTTCGCAGGGTGGCAGCCCCAGCATTTT. Translation gives CASSFAGWQPQHF.

The gene calls are TRBV4-3 and TRBJ1-4; D perhaps matches TRBD1 (5 bases). The V end lost 1 base, the J end lost 7 bases, and 16 bases lay between the germline ends. Germline CDR1 reads LGHNA; CDR2 reads YSLEER. CDR3 length equals 16 residues. The CDR3 region is CASSQVVWGSGEKLFF. The CDR3 nucleotides read TGCGCCAGCAGCCAAGTGGTTTGGGGGTCGGGTGAAAAACTGTTTTTT.

The chain recombines TRBV30 with TRBJ2-5; TRBD2 might be the D (6 bases). This CDR3 has 14 amino acids. Germline loops: CDR1 GTSNPN, CDR2 SVGIG (reference sequence). Deletions cut 0 bases from V and 2 bases from J, with 10 bases between. The CDR3 loop is CAWSVWRGQETQYF. Written as DNA, the CDR3 is TGTGCCTGGAGTGTTTGGAGGGGACAAGAGACCCAGTACTTC.

The chain couples TRBV11-2 to TRBJ2-3; D not resolved. Trimming removed 3 bases at V and 4 bases at J, with 11 bases between. Germline V gives CDR1 SGHAT, CDR2 FQNNGV. The CDR3 contains 14 residues. This chain's CDR3 is CASSFTRNSDTQYF. The CDR3 DNA is TGTGCCAGCAGCTTCACCCGGAACTCAGATACGCAGTATTTT.

The V call is TRBV6-5, the J call TRBJ2-7; 8 bases map to TRBD2. The J segment lost 3 bases and the V segment lost 7 bases, leaving 5 bases of the junction unmatched. Germline V CDR1 and CDR2: MNHEY, SVGAGI. The CDR3 has 13 residues. CDR3 in amino acids: CASTPGGLYEQYF. The CDR3 DNA sequence: TGTGCCAGCACTCCGGGAGGGCTCTACGAGCAGTACTTC.

The genes are TRBV2 and TRBJ2-3, with 12 nucleotides matching TRBD2. The V gene end was trimmed by 6 bases and the J gene end by 3 bases; junction bases not matched to a gene: 1. CDR3 length equals 14 residues. CDR1 and CDR2 (germline): SNHLY, FYNNEI. For the CDR3, the DNA is TGTGCCAGCAGGACTAGCGGGAGAACAGATACGCAGTATTTT. Protein sequence: CASRTSGRTDTQYF.

The V and J genes are TRBV15 and TRBJ2-3, with 11 nucleotides matching TRBD2. Germline V CDR1 and CDR2: LNHNV, YYDKDF (reference sequence). The CDR3 contains 17 residues. Trimming cost V 0 bases and J 5 bases; bases outside gene matches: 7. CDR3 region: CATSRDLLAGGIDTQYF. As DNA, the CDR3 is TGTGCCACCAGCAGAGATCTGCTAGCGGGGGGTATAGATACGCAGTATTTT.

This CDR3 reads CASSQTLATQETQYF. The DNA of the CDR3 is TGTGCCAGCAGCCAGACCCTAGCGACCCAAGAGACCCAGTACTTC. The V call is TRBV4-2, the J call TRBJ2-5; weak D call: TRBD2 (6 bases). The CDR3 is 15 amino acids. Germline values: CDR1 LGHNA, CDR2 YNFKEQ. Trimming pared 3 bases from V and 1 base from J, leaving 12 bases between.

V is TRBV7-9 and J is TRBJ2-2; D call uncertain. V was clipped by 1 base and J by 1 base, with 7 bases between them. The CDR3 length is 15 residues. Germline CDR1 SEHNR, CDR2 FQNEAQ (reference sequence). The CDR3 here is CASSLGSGNTGELFF. In DNA form, the CDR3 reads TGTGCCAGCAGCTTAGGGTCAGGGAACACCGGGGAGCTGTTTTTT.

CDR3 in DNA: TGTGCCAGCAGCTCCGCTTCACACCAATGGAGCAATCAGCCCCAGCATTTT. Translation gives CASSSASHQWSNQPQHF. The genes are TRBV7-6 and TRBJ1-5, with D unclear. CDR1 SGHVS and CDR2 FNYEAQ come from the germline V gene. This CDR3 is 17 amino acids long. The V gene lost 4 bases and the J gene lost 1 base, with 17 bases spanning the gap.

The chain couples TRBV18 to TRBJ2-7; D possibly corresponds to TRBD2 (6 bases). CDR3 length: 14 residues. V gave up 6 bases and J gave up 0 bases, with 12 bases separating them. CDR1 and CDR2 from the germline V gene are KGHSH and LQKENI. CDR3 DNA sequence: TGTGCCAGCTCGGTCGCCGGGGGCTCCTACGAGCAGTACTTC. Amino acid sequence: CASSVAGGSYEQYF.

The chain joins TRBV7-8 to TRBJ2-3; 8 bases map to TRBD2. There are 15 residues in the CDR3. Germline V gives CDR1 SGHVS, CDR2 FQNEAQ. Unmatched junction bases numbered 5, after V lost 1 base and J lost 5 bases. CDR3 nucleotides: TGTGCCAGCAGCTTAGTTAGCGGGGCGGGAGATACGCAGTATTTT. Translated: CASSLVSGAGDTQYF.

The J gene is TRBJ1-6, the V gene TRBV30; D unresolved. The V end lost 0 bases, the J end lost 7 bases, and 16 bases lay between the germline ends. Germline lookup yields CDR1 GTSNPN and CDR2 SVGIG (reference sequence). CDR3 length equals 16 residues. Here the CDR3 DNA reads TGTGCCTGGAGTGTGTCTCCGAGGAGGGAAAATTCACCCCTCCACTTT. Protein product: CAWSVSPRRENSPLHF.